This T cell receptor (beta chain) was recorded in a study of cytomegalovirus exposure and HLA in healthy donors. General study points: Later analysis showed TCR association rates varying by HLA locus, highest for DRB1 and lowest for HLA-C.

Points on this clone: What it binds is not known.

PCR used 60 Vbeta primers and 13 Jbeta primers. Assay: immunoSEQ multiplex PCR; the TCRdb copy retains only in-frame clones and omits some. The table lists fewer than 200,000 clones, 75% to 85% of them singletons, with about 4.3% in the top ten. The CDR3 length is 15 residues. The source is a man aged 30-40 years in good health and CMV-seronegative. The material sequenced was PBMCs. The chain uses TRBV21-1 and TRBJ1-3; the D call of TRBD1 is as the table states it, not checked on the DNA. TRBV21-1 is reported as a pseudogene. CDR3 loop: CASSKGDRAGNTIYF. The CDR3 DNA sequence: TGTGCCAGCAGCAAGGGGGACAGGGCGGGAAACACCATATATTTT.